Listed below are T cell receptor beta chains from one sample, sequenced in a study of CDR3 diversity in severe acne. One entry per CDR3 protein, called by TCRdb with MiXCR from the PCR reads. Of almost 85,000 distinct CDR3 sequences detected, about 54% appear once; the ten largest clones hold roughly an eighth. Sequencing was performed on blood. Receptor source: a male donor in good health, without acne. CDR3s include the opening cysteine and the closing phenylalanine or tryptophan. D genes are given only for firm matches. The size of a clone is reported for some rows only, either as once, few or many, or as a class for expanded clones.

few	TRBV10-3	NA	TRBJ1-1	CAISEGGNTEAFF	TGTGCCATCAGTGAGGGAGGGAACACTGAAGCTTTCTTT
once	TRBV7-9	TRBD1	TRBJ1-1	CASSKGQDTEAFF	TGTGCCAGCAGCAAGGGACAGGACACTGAAGCTTTCTTT
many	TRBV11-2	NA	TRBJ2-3	CASTKSPGGRDTQYF	TGTGCCAGCACCAAATCTCCAGGGGGGAGGGATACGCAGTATTTT
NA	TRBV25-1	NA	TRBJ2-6	CASMESGANVLTF	TGTGCCAGCATGGAGTCTGGGGCCAACGTCCTGACTTTC
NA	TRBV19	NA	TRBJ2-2	CASSIGGTGKLFF	TGTGCCAGTAGTATAGGAGGCACTGGGAAGCTGTTTTTT
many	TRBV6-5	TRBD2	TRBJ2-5	CASSWRGSSQETQYF	TGTGCCAGCAGTTGGCGGGGGAGCTCCCAAGAGACCCAGTACTTC
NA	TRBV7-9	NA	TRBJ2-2	CASSLLLGGTGELFF	TGTGCCAGCAGCTTGCTGTTGGGGGGCACCGGGGAGCTGTTTTTT
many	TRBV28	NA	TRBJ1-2	CATLAPSNYGYTF	TGTGCCACCCTCGCCCCGAGTAACTATGGCTACACCTTC
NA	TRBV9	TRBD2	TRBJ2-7	CASAGTASGRGEQYF	TGTGCCAGCGCGGGTACGGCTAGCGGGAGAGGCGAGCAGTACTTC
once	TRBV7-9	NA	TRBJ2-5	CASSRPTGTDNEKLFFGSGTQYF	NA
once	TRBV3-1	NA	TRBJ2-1	CASSQNIASSYNEQLF	TGTGCCAGCAGCCAGAATATAGCGTCCTCCTACAATGAGCAGCTCTTC
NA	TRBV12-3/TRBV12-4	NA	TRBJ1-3	CASSRLIGAPSGNTIYF	TGTGCCAGCAGCCGACTCATCGGGGCACCCTCTGGAAACACCATATATTTT
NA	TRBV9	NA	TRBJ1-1	CASSVGGQPNTEAFF	TGTGCCAGCAGCGTAGGGGGGCAACCGAACACTGAAGCTTTCTTT
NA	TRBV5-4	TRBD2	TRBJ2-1	CASSLRVAGGDRAYNEQFF	TGTGCCAGCAGCTTGAGGGTAGCGGGAGGGGACAGGGCCTACAATGAGCAGTTCTTC
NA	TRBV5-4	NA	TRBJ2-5	CASSLQGLGGKETQYF	TGTGCCAGCAGCTTGCAGGGGCTGGGGGGCAAAGAGACCCAGTACTTC
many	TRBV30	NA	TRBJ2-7	CAWSVLGRTKTYEQYF	TGTGCCTGGAGTGTACTAGGGCGGACGAAGACCTACGAGCAGTACTTC
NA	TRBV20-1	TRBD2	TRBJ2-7	CSASLAGHSYEQYF	TGCAGTGCTTCACTAGCGGGACACTCCTACGAGCAGTACTTC
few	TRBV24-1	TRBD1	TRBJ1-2	CATSDPGQGVGYTF	TGTGCCACCAGTGACCCCGGACAGGGGGTTGGCTACACCTTC
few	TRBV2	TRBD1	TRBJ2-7	CASSGPWGQVSYEQYF	TGTGCCAGCAGCGGACCTTGGGGACAGGTCTCCTACGAGCAGTACTTC
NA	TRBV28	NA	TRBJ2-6	CAGHSSGANVLTF	TGTGCCGGACACAGCTCTGGGGCCAACGTCCTGACTTTC
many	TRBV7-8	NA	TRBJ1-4	CASSLVLGSTNEKLFF	TGTGCCAGCAGCTTAGTGTTAGGATCCACTAATGAAAAACTGTTTTTT
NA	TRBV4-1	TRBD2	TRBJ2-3	CASSQVLAGGNTQYF	TGCGCCAGCAGCCAAGTACTAGCGGGGGGAAATACGCAGTATTTT
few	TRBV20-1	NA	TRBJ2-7	CSAFRDSSYEQYF	TGCAGTGCCTTTCGGGACTCCTCCTACGAGCAGTACTTC
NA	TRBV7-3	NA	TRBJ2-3	CASSLGGSNTQYF	TGTGCCAGCAGCTTAGGAGGGTCAAATACGCAGTATTTT
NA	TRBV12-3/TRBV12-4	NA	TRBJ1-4	CASSQGLVKLFF	TGTGCCAGCAGTCAAGGACTTGTAAAACTGTTTTTT
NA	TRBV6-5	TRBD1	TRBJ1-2	CASSRQGAGYGCTF	TGTGCCAGCAGTCGACAGGGGGCAGGCTATGGCTGCACCTTC
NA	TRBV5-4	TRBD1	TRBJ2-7	CASSRTGGVQYF	TGTGCCAGCAGCAGGACAGGGGGCGTGCAGTACTTC
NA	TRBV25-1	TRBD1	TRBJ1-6	CASSLWTGTGASALHF	TGTGCCAGCAGTCTCTGGACAGGGACAGGAGCTTCGGCCCTCCACTTT